This TCR beta chain comes out of a study of T cell repertoires and Cas9 in healthy adults. Study-level information: Multi-effector potency, cytotoxicity and lineage were assessed in SpCas9-reactive CD4 and CD8 T cells.

Germline V gives CDR1 LGHNA, CDR2 YSLEER. The CDR3 contains 17 residues. V lost 0 bases, J lost 3 bases, and 14 bases lay in between. Some clones are missing from TCRdb's copy, which holds only in-frame ones; the method was immunoSEQ multiplex PCR. The table has about 14,000 clones, 89% seen once. This chain joins TRBV4-3 and TRBJ2-2; D is possibly TRBD1 or TRBD2 (6 bases each). The sequencing sample was made of Tregs (CD4+, CD25+, CD127-, CD137-, CD154-) from PBMCs; culture status not recorded. This TCR was sampled from a human donor in good health. CDR3 nucleotides: TGCGCCAGCAGCCAAGATTGGGGGGCCATTGACACCGGGGAGCTGTTTTTT. Protein: CASSQDWGAIDTGELFF.